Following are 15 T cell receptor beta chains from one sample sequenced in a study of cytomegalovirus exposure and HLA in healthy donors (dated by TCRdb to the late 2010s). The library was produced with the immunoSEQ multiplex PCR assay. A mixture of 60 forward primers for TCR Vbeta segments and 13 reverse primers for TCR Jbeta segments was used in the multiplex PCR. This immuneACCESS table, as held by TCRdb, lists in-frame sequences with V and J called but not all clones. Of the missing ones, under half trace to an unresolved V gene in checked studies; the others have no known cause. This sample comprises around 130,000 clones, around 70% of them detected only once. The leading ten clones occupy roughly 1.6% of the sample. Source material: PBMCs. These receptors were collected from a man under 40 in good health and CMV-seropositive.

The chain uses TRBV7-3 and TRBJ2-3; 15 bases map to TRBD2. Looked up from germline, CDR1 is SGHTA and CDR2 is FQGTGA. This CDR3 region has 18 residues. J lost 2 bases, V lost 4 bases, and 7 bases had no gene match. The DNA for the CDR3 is TGTGCCAGCAGCTCAGGACTAGCGGGAGGGCCGAACACAGATACGCAGTATTTT. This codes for CASSSGLAGGPNTDTQYF.

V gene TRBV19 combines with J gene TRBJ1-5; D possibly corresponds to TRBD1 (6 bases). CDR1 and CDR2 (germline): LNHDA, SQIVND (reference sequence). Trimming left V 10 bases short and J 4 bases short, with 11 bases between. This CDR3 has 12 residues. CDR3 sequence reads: CATKQGNQPQHF. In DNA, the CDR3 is TGTGCCACCAAACAGGGAAATCAGCCCCAGCATTTT.

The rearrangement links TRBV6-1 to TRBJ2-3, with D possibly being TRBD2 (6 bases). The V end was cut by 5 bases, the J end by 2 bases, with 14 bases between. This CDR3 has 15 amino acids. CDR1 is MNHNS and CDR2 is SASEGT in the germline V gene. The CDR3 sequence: CASSSGRGHTDTQYF. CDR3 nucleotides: TGTGCCAGCAGTTCCGGGAGAGGTCACACAGATACGCAGTATTTT.

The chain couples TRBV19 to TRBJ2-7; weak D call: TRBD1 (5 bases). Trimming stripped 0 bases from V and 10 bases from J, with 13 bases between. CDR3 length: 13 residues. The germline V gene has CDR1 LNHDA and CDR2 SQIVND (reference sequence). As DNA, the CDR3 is TGTGCCAGTAGTATAGATATCCAGGGTAACCAGTACTTC. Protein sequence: CASSIDIQGNQYF. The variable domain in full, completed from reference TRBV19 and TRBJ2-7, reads DGGITQSPKYLFRKEGQNVTLSCEQNLNHDAMYWYRQDPGQGLRLIYYSQIVNDFQKGDIAEGYSVSREKKESFPLTVTSAQKNPTAFYLCASSIDIQGNQYFGPGTRLTVT.

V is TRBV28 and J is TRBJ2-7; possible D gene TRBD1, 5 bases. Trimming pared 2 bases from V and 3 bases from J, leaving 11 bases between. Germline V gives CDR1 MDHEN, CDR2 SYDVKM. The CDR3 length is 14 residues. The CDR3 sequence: CASSLLDSSYEQYF. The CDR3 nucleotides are TGTGCCAGCAGTTTACTAGACAGTAGCTACGAGCAGTACTTC. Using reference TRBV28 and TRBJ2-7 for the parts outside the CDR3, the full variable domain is DVKVTQSSRYLVKRTGEKVFLECVQDMDHENMFWYRQDPGLGLRLIYFSYDVKMKEKGDIPEGYSVSREKKERFSLILESASTNQTSMYLCASSLLDSSYEQYFGPGTRLTVT.

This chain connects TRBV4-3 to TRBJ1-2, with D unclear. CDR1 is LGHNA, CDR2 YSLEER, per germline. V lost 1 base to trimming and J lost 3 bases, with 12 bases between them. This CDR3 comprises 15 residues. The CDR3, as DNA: TGCGCCAGCAGCCAAGGTCTCAGTCCCGACTATGGCTACACCTTC. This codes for CASSQGLSPDYGYTF.

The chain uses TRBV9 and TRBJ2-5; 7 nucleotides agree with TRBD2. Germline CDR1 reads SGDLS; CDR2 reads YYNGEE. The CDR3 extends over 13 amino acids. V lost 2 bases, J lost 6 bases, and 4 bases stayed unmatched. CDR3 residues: CASSVGRGQTQYF. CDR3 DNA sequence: TGTGCCAGCAGCGTGGGGAGGGGACAGACCCAGTACTTC.

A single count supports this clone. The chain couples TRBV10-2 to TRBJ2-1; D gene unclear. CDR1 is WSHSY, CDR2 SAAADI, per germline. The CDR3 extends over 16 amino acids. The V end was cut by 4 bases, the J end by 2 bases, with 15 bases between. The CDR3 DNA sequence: TGCGCCAGCAGTGGGGCAGGTGTCGGCACCTACAATGAGCAGTTCTTC. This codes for CASSGAGVGTYNEQFF.

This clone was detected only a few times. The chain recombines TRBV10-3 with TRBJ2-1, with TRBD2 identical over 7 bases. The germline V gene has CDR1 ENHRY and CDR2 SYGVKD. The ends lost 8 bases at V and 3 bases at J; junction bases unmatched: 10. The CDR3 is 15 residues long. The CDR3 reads CAIGLRAGDYNEQFF. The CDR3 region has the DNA TGTGCCATCGGACTCCGGGCGGGAGACTACAATGAGCAGTTCTTC.

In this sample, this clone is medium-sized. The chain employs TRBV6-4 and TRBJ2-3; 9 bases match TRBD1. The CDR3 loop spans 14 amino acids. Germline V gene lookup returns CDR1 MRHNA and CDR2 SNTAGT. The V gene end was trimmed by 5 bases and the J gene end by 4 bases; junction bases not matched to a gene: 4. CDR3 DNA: TGTGCCAGCAGTTCACAGGGGGCGTCAGATACGCAGTATTTT. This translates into CASSSQGASDTQYF.

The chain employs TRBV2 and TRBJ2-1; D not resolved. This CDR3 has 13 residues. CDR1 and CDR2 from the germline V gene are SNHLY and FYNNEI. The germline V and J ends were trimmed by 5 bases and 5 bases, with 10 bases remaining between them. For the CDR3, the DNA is TGTGCCAGCAGTAGTGAGCGAAACAATGAGCAGTTCTTC. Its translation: CASSSERNNEQFF.

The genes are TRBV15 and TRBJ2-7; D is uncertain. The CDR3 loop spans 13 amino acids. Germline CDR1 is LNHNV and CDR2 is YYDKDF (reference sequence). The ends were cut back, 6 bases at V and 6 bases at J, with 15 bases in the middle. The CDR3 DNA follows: TGTGCCACCAGACGTGACACGTACGGCGAGCAGTACTTC. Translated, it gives CATRRDTYGEQYF.

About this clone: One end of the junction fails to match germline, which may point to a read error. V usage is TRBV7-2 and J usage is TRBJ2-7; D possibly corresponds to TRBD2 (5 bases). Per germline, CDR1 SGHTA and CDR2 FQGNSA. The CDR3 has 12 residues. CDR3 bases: TGTGCCAGCAGCTTAGGGGGAAGTAGCGCCGACTTC. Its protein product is CASSLGGSSADF. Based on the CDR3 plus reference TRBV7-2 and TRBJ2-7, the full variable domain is GAGVSQSPSNKVTEKGKDVELRCDPISGHTALYWYRQSLGQGLEFLIYFQGNSAPDKSGLPSDRFSAERTGGSVSTLTIQRTQQEDSAVYLCASSLGGSSADFGPGTRLTVT.

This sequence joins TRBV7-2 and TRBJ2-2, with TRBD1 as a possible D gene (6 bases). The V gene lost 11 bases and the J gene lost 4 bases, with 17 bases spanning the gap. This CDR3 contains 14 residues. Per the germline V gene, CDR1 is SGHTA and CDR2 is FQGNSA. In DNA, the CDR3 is TGTGCCGAAGGGGGTCAGGGTAGCACCGGGGAGCTGTTTTTT. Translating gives CAEGGQGSTGELFF.

The CDR3 sequence: CASSLGVTSYEQYF. The DNA for the CDR3 is TGCGCCAGCAGCTTGGGAGTCACCTCCTACGAGCAGTACTTC. V usage is TRBV5-1 and J usage is TRBJ2-5; D not resolved. The closer fit of TRBJ2-7 to the DNA end suggests the J call may be wrong. Germline-derived CDR1 and CDR2 are SGHRS and YFSETQ. The CDR3 runs to 14 residues.